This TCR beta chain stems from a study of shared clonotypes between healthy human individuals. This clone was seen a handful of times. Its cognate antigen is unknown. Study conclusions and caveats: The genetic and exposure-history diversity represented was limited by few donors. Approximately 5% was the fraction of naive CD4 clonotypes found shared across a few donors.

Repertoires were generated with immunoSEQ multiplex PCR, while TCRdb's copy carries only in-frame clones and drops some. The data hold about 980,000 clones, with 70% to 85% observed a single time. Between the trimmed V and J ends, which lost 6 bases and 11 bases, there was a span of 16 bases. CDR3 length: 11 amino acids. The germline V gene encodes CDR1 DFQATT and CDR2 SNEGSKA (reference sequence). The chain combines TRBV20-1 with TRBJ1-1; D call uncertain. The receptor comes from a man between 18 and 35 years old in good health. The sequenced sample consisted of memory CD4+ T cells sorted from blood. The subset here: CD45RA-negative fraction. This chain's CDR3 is CSAQDLVGAFF. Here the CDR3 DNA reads TGCAGTGCCCAGGACCTCGTCGGGGCTTTCTTT.